The 14 T cell receptor beta chains below all came from one sample that was sequenced in a study of T cells after somatic rescue of genetic block. The protocol was immunoSEQ multiplex PCR, while the TCRdb copy is restricted to in-frame clones and leaves out a portion. The top ten clones hold over 2.5% of a sample with roughly 65,000 clones, about nine tenths of them seen once. The material sequenced was peripheral blood mononuclear cells (PBMCs). These receptors came from a man between 40 and 49 years old.

This clone showed up just a few times. This chain uses TRBV7-9 with TRBJ1-6; D is uncertain. The CDR3 spans 13 residues. Trimming took off 1 base at V and 7 bases at J, with 5 bases between the two ends. Per the germline V gene, CDR1 is SEHNR and CDR2 is FQNEAQ (reference sequence). For the CDR3, the DNA is TGTGCCAGCAGCTTAGGGTCGAATTCACCCCTCCACTTT. Amino acid sequence: CASSLGSNSPLHF. Using reference TRBV7-9 and TRBJ1-6 for the parts outside the CDR3, the full variable domain is DTGVSQNPRHKITKRGQNVTFRCDPISEHNRLYWYRQTLGQGPEFLTYFQNEAQLEKSRLLSDRFSAERPKGSFSTLEIQRTEQGDSAMYLCASSLGSNSPLHFGNGTRLTVT.

This chain links TRBV10-1 with TRBJ2-5, with TRBD2 identical over 13 bases. CDR3 size: 16 residues. The V segment lost 5 bases and the J segment 1 base; nucleotides outside the gene matches: 4. The V gene's germline CDR1 is WNHNN and CDR2 SYGVQD (reference sequence). The CDR3 sequence is CASSPGTSGTQETQYF. CDR3 DNA sequence: TGCGCCAGCAGTCCCGGGACTAGCGGGACCCAAGAGACCCAGTACTTC.

The CDR3 coding sequence is TGTGCCAGCTCACCACCGACAGGGGCTCCCGGGGAGCTGTTTTTT. It yields the protein CASSPPTGAPGELFF. The chain carries TRBV18 and TRBJ2-2, with 8 bases aligning to TRBD1. In germline, CDR1 is KGHSH, CDR2 LQKENI. The CDR3 runs 15 residues. J gave up 6 bases and V 0 bases, and 3 bases lay outside the gene matches.

This rearrangement joins TRBV6-5 to TRBJ2-7, with D possibly matching TRBD2 (5 bases). The germline V gene has CDR1 MNHEY and CDR2 SVGAGI. V was trimmed by 7 bases and J by 2 bases, leaving 9 bases between them. The CDR3 totals 12 residues. This CDR3 reads CASTGLAYEQYF. Written as DNA, the CDR3 is TGTGCCAGCACGGGGTTAGCCTACGAGCAGTACTTC.

The chain links TRBV7-6 to TRBJ2-7; 11 nucleotides align to TRBD2. CDR1 and CDR2 from the germline V gene are SGHVS and FNYEAQ. Unmatched junction bases numbered 6, after V lost 5 bases and J lost 3 bases. This CDR3 is 15 amino acids long. The CDR3 spells CASSPLAGGYYEQYF. The CDR3 DNA reads as TGTGCCAGCAGCCCTCTAGCGGGGGGTTACTACGAGCAGTACTTC.

The chain joins TRBV11-1 to TRBJ2-5, with 7 bases identical to TRBD1. The end of the DNA fits TRBJ2-7 better, so the J call may be wrong. The germline V gene encodes CDR1 SGHAT and CDR2 FQDESV (reference sequence). The CDR3 length is 13 residues. The CDR3 here is CASSLGQTHEQYF. For the CDR3, the DNA is TGTGCCAGCAGCCTGGGACAGACGCACGAGCAGTACTTC.

The V and J genes are TRBV7-9 and TRBJ2-4, with D perhaps being TRBD1 or TRBD2 (5 bases each). The V gene's germline CDR1 is SEHNR and CDR2 FQNEAQ (reference sequence). V lost 5 bases, J lost 9 bases, and 20 bases lay in between. This CDR3 has 15 amino acids. This CDR3 is CASSPTGTPPGIQYF. CDR3 bases: TGTGCCAGCAGCCCGACCGGGACCCCTCCTGGCATTCAGTACTTC.

The V call is TRBV4-1, the J call TRBJ2-5, with TRBD1 matching 11 bases. The CDR3 runs to 16 residues. With 1 base clipped from V and 2 bases from J, the junction kept 3 bases outside the gene matches. Germline V gene data show CDR1 as MGHRA and CDR2 as YSYEKL. CDR3 coding DNA: TGCGCCAGCAGCCAAGGGGACAGGGGGTGGCAAGAGACCCAGTACTTC. Protein sequence: CASSQGDRGWQETQYF.

The rearrangement joins TRBV7-3 to TRBJ2-2; D not certain. Looked up from germline, CDR1 is SGHTA and CDR2 is FQGTGA. The CDR3 length is 16 residues. Trimming pared 2 bases from V and 0 bases from J, leaving 10 bases between. The CDR3 DNA is TGTGCCAGCAGCTTATCACGGGCCGCGAACACCGGGGAGCTGTTTTTT. Translation: CASSLSRAANTGELFF.

The chain recombines TRBV6-5 with TRBJ1-1; no clear D. This CDR3 has 13 residues. Germline V gives CDR1 MNHEY, CDR2 SVGAGI. Trimming took 5 bases from V and 3 from J, leaving 10 bases between them. The CDR3 sequence: CASSEIADTEAFF. In nucleotides, the CDR3 is TGTGCCAGCAGTGAAATCGCGGACACTGAAGCTTTCTTT.

J is TRBJ2-3 and V is TRBV2; TRBD2 agrees at 14 bases. This CDR3 has 16 residues. Germline values: CDR1 SNHLY, CDR2 FYNNEI. After removal of 4 bases from V and 4 bases from J, the junction contained 4 bases not matched to a gene. This CDR3 is CASSVGTSGGPDTQYF. The DNA for the CDR3 is TGTGCCAGCAGTGTAGGGACTAGCGGGGGCCCAGATACGCAGTATTTT.

This chain joins TRBV6-1 and TRBJ1-3; a weak D match, TRBD1 (5 bases). CDR3 length: 16 amino acids. Trimming cost V 3 bases and J 0 bases, with 12 bases left between them. CDR1 is MNHNS, CDR2 SASEGT, per germline. The CDR3 DNA reads TGTGCCAGCAGTGATGGGTTCAGGGCCTCTGGAAACACCATATATTTT. Translating it yields CASSDGFRASGNTIYF.

This chain joins TRBV7-8 and TRBJ2-7; 8 nucleotides align to TRBD1. Trimming at V came to 4 bases and at J to 5 bases, leaving 4 bases not matched to a gene. Per germline, CDR1 SGHVS and CDR2 FQNEAQ. The CDR3 length is 13 residues. The DNA of the CDR3 is TGTGCCAGCAGCTACGACAGGGGCGACGAGCAGTACTTC. This translates into CASSYDRGDEQYF.

The chain has TRBV7-9 and TRBJ2-3; 11 bases agree with TRBD2. The CDR3 has 19 residues. V was clipped by 3 bases and J by 2 bases; unmatched bases: 13. Germline V gene data show CDR1 as SEHNR and CDR2 as FQNEAQ (reference sequence). CDR3 amino acids: CASSFPFSGLAEFTDTQYF. CDR3 DNA: TGTGCCAGCAGCTTTCCATTTTCGGGACTAGCGGAGTTCACAGATACGCAGTATTTT.